A single sample is the source of the 24 T cell receptor beta chains below, sequenced in a study of blood T cell repertoires in COVID-19 (dated by TCRdb to about 2020). Library creation used the immunoSEQ multiplex PCR assay. TCRdb holds this immuneACCESS table with in-frame rearrangements only. Some clones are missing; in checked studies, unresolved V genes explain under half, and the rest has no known cause. This sample is represented by about 240,000 clones; around 83% of them were singletons. The ten largest make up roughly 3.4% of the sample. The sequenced sample consisted of peripheral blood. The receptors here all came from a young woman with acute or convalescent COVID-19.

This clone has just a few counts. The gene calls are TRBV6-2 or TRBV6-3 and TRBJ1-5; TRBD1 agrees at 9 bases. Germline CDR1 MNHEY, CDR2 SVGEGT. The CDR3 totals 15 residues. V gave up 2 bases and J gave up 5 bases; unmatched junction bases: 4. CDR3 coding DNA: TGTGCCAGCAGTTACACCACAGGGGGCGATCAGCCCCAGCATTTT. Its translation: CASSYTTGGDQPQHF.

The gene calls are TRBV5-5 and TRBJ1-4; D not resolved. Trimming shortened V by 4 bases and J by 0 bases, and 4 bases separated the two germline ends. Germline V lookup: CDR1 SGHKS, CDR2 YYEKEE (reference sequence). The CDR3 consists of 13 residues. The CDR3 region has the DNA TGTGCCAGCAGCCTACCAACTAATGAAAAACTGTTTTTT. Its protein product is CASSLPTNEKLFF. The variable domain in full, completed from reference TRBV5-5 and TRBJ1-4, reads DAGVTQSPTHLIKTRGQQVTLRCSPISGHKSVSWYQQVLGQGPQFIFQYYEKEERGRGNFPDRFSARQFPNYSSELNVNALLLGDSALYLCASSLPTNEKLFFGSGTQLSVL.

V usage is TRBV25-1 and J usage is TRBJ2-7; D possibly corresponds to TRBD2 (5 bases). The germline CDR1 and CDR2 sequences are MGHDK and SYGVNS. The CDR3 has 13 amino acids. The germline V and J ends were trimmed by 4 bases and 6 bases, with 13 bases remaining between them. The CDR3 here is CASSGQLDREQYF. The DNA of the CDR3 is TGTGCCAGCAGTGGGCAACTAGATCGCGAGCAGTACTTC.

The V call is TRBV7-2, the J call TRBJ2-7; 7 nucleotides align to TRBD1. The length of the CDR3 is 17 residues. Unmatched junction bases numbered 10, after V lost 2 bases and J lost 0 bases. CDR1 and CDR2 (germline): SGHTA, FQGNSA. The CDR3 DNA sequence: TGTGCCAGCAGCTTAAGGGCCGGACAGGTCAGCTCCTACGAGCAGTACTTC. Amino acids: CASSLRAGQVSSYEQYF.

The chain is built from TRBV6-2 or TRBV6-3 and TRBJ2-7; 10 bases align to TRBD2. Germline V gene lookup returns CDR1 MNHEY and CDR2 SVGEGT. The V segment lost 5 bases and the J segment 5 bases; nucleotides outside the gene matches: 9. This CDR3 region has 15 residues. As DNA, the CDR3 is TGTGCCAGCAGTCCCCCCAGCGGGAGGGCCCACGAGCAGTACTTC. Translating it yields CASSPPSGRAHEQYF.

CDR3 protein: CASSLDRAIYGYTF. In nucleotides, the CDR3 is TGTGCCAGCAGCTTGGACAGGGCGATCTATGGCTACACCTTC. This rearrangement joins TRBV5-6 to TRBJ1-2; weak D call: TRBD1 (6 bases). The germline gives CDR1 SGHDT, CDR2 YYEEEE. This CDR3 contains 14 residues. Trimming removed 0 bases at V and 4 bases at J, with 10 bases between.

The chain links TRBV19 to TRBJ2-3, with D possibly TRBD2 on 5 matching bases. Trimming stripped 5 bases from V and 0 bases from J, with 21 bases between. The CDR3 is 18 residues long. Germline V gives CDR1 LNHDA, CDR2 SQIVND (reference sequence). The CDR3: CASSATTQRGASTDTQYF. CDR3 coding DNA: TGTGCCAGTAGTGCAACAACCCAACGGGGAGCTAGCACAGATACGCAGTATTTT.

The chain recombines TRBV7-2 with TRBJ2-5; 9 bases fit TRBD2. Trimming cost V 5 bases and J 2 bases; bases outside gene matches: 12. CDR3 length equals 17 residues. Germline loops: CDR1 SGHTA, CDR2 FQGNSA. CDR3 sequence reads: CASSGRVAGASQETQYF. Here the CDR3 DNA reads TGTGCCAGCAGCGGGCGAGTAGCGGGAGCTTCTCAAGAGACCCAGTACTTC.

The CDR3 reads CASSSTSPDTQYF. Written as DNA, the CDR3 is TGTGCCAGCAGCTCGACTAGCCCCGATACGCAGTATTTT. The chain links TRBV9 to TRBJ2-3; 7 bases agree with TRBD2. CDR3 size: 13 residues. From germline, CDR1 is SGDLS and CDR2 YYNGEE. The junction had 5 bases not matched to a gene; V was cut back by 4 bases and J by 6 bases.

This chain joins TRBV24-1 and TRBJ2-3, with 8 bases identical to TRBD2. Germline V lookup: CDR1 KGHDR, CDR2 SFDVKD. V was clipped by 7 bases and J by 2 bases; unmatched bases: 1. The CDR3 sequence is 13 residues long. As DNA, the CDR3 is TGTGCCACCAGGACTAGCGCCACAGATACGCAGTATTTT. Translated: CATRTSATDTQYF.

This clone was picked up a small number of times. The chain combines TRBV9 with TRBJ2-1; 7 nucleotides agree with TRBD2. The V gene end was trimmed by 2 bases and the J gene end by 0 bases; junction bases not matched to a gene: 8. Germline lookup yields CDR1 SGDLS and CDR2 YYNGEE. This CDR3 spans 17 amino acids. DNA for the CDR3: TGTGCCAGCAGCGTCGGCGGGAGCGGCAACTCCTACAATGAGCAGTTCTTC. It specifies CASSVGGSGNSYNEQFF.

CDR3 residues: CSVSGTPGYTF. The CDR3 coding sequence is TGCAGCGTTTCCGGGACTCCAGGCTACACCTTC. The chain has TRBV29-1 and TRBJ1-2, with a tentative D call TRBD1 (5 bases). CDR1 is SQVTM, CDR2 ANQGSEA, per germline. Trimming cost V 5 bases and J 8 bases, with 12 bases left between them. The CDR3 has 11 residues.

The chain is built from TRBV5-1 and TRBJ1-2; 8 bases agree with TRBD1. CDR1 SGHRS and CDR2 YFSETQ come from the germline V gene. This CDR3 comprises 14 residues. V shed 4 bases, J shed 4 bases, and the junction held 6 bases outside the gene matches. CDR3 coding DNA: TGCGCCAGCAGCCCCGGACAGGGAACCTATGGCTACACCTTC. This sequence encodes CASSPGQGTYGYTF. The full variable domain, its missing parts supplied by reference TRBV5-1 and TRBJ1-2, is KAGVTQTPRYLIKTRGQQVTLSCSPISGHRSVSWYQQTPGQGLQFLFEYFSETQRNKGNFPGRFSGRQFSNSRSEMNVSTLELGDSALYLCASSPGQGTYGYTFGSGTRLTVV.

This chain joins TRBV5-1 and TRBJ2-1; D is unclear. The CDR3 totals 15 residues. CDR1 and CDR2 (germline): SGHRS, YFSETQ. V lost 3 bases and J lost 7, with 17 bases in between. In DNA form, the CDR3 reads TGCGCCAGCAGCTCCTACGGGTCCCCGGAAAATGAGCAGTTCTTC. Residues: CASSSYGSPENEQFF.

J is TRBJ2-5 and V is TRBV7-2, with D perhaps matching TRBD1 (5 bases). The CDR3 length is 14 residues. The V gene lost 6 bases and the J gene lost 5 bases, with 16 bases spanning the gap. CDR1 and CDR2 (germline): SGHTA, FQGNSA. The CDR3 coding sequence is TGTGCCAGCAGTAACTTTGGGGCAGGGGAGACCCAGTACTTC. Encoded protein: CASSNFGAGETQYF.

CDR3 sequence (DNA): TGTGCCAGTACCCTGGACAGGCTTTATAATTCACCCCTCCACTTT. Amino acid sequence: CASTLDRLYNSPLHF. This rearrangement joins TRBV19 to TRBJ1-6, with TRBD1 matching over 7 bases. This CDR3 contains 15 residues. CDR1 is LNHDA, CDR2 SQIVND, per germline (reference sequence). Trimming cost V 7 bases and J 4 bases; bases outside gene matches: 7. Together with reference TRBV19 and TRBJ1-6, the CDR3 gives the full variable domain: DGGITQSPKYLFRKEGQNVTLSCEQNLNHDAMYWYRQDPGQGLRLIYYSQIVNDFQKGDIAEGYSVSREKKESFPLTVTSAQKNPTAFYLCASTLDRLYNSPLHFGNGTRLTVT.

The chain joins TRBV24-1 to TRBJ2-3; possibly TRBD1 for D (6 bases). Germline values: CDR1 KGHDR, CDR2 SFDVKD. The CDR3 spans 16 residues. V lost 2 bases, J lost 3 bases, and 14 bases lay in between. In DNA, the CDR3 is TGTGCCACCAGTGATTCCAGGGGATTTGAGACAGATACGCAGTATTTT. Residues: CATSDSRGFETDTQYF.

The V call is TRBV27, the J call TRBJ2-2; 8 bases fit TRBD1. The CDR3 has 15 residues. The germline CDR1 and CDR2 sequences are MNHEY and SMNVEV (reference sequence). V lost 6 bases, J lost 3 bases, and 6 bases stayed unmatched. The CDR3 protein is CASSRQGTYTGELFF. DNA for the CDR3: TGTGCCAGCAGCCGACAGGGGACATACACCGGGGAGCTGTTTTTT.

The chain links TRBV18 to TRBJ1-4, with 7 positions matching TRBD1. CDR1 and CDR2 from the germline V gene are KGHSH and LQKENI. This CDR3 region has 14 residues. V trimming: 5 bases; J trimming: 7 bases; junction bases outside the gene matches: 7. Written as DNA, the CDR3 is TGTGCCAGCTCAAGGACAGGAAAGAGTGAAAAACTGTTTTTT. Its translation is CASSRTGKSEKLFF.

J is TRBJ1-1 and V is TRBV29-1, with 8 nucleotides matching TRBD1. CDR1 and CDR2 from the germline V gene are SQVTM and ANQGSEA. Losses at the gene ends were 5 bases for V and 1 base for J; bases not matched to a gene: 12. The CDR3 is made up of 16 amino acids. The CDR3 coding sequence is TGCAGCGTTTTGCCACAGGGGGATTCGCGGAACACTGAAGCTTTCTTT. Amino acids: CSVLPQGDSRNTEAFF.

The chain links TRBV29-1 to TRBJ2-4; 8 positions agree with TRBD2. V shed 5 bases, J shed 1 base, and the junction held 10 bases outside the gene matches. Germline-derived CDR1 and CDR2 are SQVTM and ANQGSEA. The CDR3 runs to 16 residues. The CDR3 DNA sequence: TGCAGCGTTTCCCCCTATAGCGGGATGGCCAAAAACATTCAGTACTTC. Protein: CSVSPYSGMAKNIQYF.

This clone was counted only a few times. The V and J genes are TRBV28 and TRBJ1-4, with 9 positions matching TRBD1. V trimming: 6 bases; J trimming: 0 bases; junction bases outside the gene matches: 8. The CDR3 covers 17 residues. Germline V gives CDR1 MDHEN, CDR2 SYDVKM. CDR3 nucleotides: TGTGCCAGCAGGAGAAACAGGGGGCCCGCAACTAATGAAAAACTGTTTTTT. This codes for CASRRNRGPATNEKLFF.

This sequence joins TRBV28 and TRBJ2-7; D might be TRBD1 (5 bases). Germline loops: CDR1 MDHEN, CDR2 SYDVKM. The CDR3 totals 16 residues. Trimming cost V 2 bases and J 2 bases, with 16 bases left between them. The CDR3 reads CASSLRGRGYTYEQYF. The CDR3 region has the DNA TGTGCCAGCAGTTTACGTGGTAGGGGCTACACCTACGAGCAGTACTTC.

The gene calls are TRBV3-1 (or the pseudogene TRBV3-2) and TRBJ2-6; D is unresolved. Germline V lookup: CDR1 LGHDT, CDR2 YNNKEL (reference sequence). Trimming stripped 0 bases from V and 0 bases from J, with 6 bases between. There are 16 residues in the CDR3. The CDR3 DNA reads TGTGCCAGCAGCCAAGACGTCAGCTCTGGGGCCAACGTCCTGACTTTC. It specifies CASSQDVSSGANVLTF.